This T cell receptor (beta chain) emerged from a study of blood T cells in healthy people across ages. Germline lookup yields CDR1 DFQATT and CDR2 SNEGSKA (reference sequence). CDR3 length equals 17 residues. On this clonotype: What it recognizes is unknown.

RNA extraction gave at least 5 micrograms of total RNA per sample. It was with a sample-barcoded 5' primer and a J-beta primer mix that a second PCR of about 6 to 12 cycles was run. In TCRdb, the 5' RACE reads were re-called with MiXCR into one record per CDR3 protein. The data contain hundreds of thousands of distinct CDR3 sequences, 35% to 40% of them singletons. The study's findings and limits: The lack of PBMC sorting stopped any conclusive naive versus antigen-experienced comparison. Higher diversity, along with more naive CD4+ cells, distinguished long-lived donors from aged donors. It was not known whether donors were CMV positive (a possible confounder of expanded clonotype changes).

Material: blood. The chain joins TRBV20-1 to TRBJ2-7, with TRBD2 matching 11 bases. The J call may not be correct, given that the DNA end is closer to TRBJ2-5. This clonotype originated in a man aged 18 to 30 in good health. In nucleotides, the CDR3 is TGCAGTGCTAGAGACCCAGCCCTAGCGGGGGGTGTCGAGACCCAGTACTTC. This translates into CSARDPALAGGVETQYF.